This is a list of T cell receptor beta chains from one sample in a study of identical twins. TCRdb re-called the 5' RACE reads with MiXCR, one entry per CDR3 protein. Here the sample spans 350,000 or so distinct CDR3 sequences, approximately 10% being singletons. Sequences were obtained from naive T cells sorted from blood. The receptor set was obtained from a woman in her forties or fifties in good health. CDR3s leave out the opening cysteine and the closing phenylalanine or tryptophan. The order of the fields is V gene, J gene, CDR3 protein.

V: TRBV5-5
J: TRBJ1-2
CDR3: ASSHTPGGLGYT

V: TRBV29-1
J: TRBJ1-5
CDR3: SVDREIRASQPQH

V: TRBV19
J: TRBJ1-1
CDR3: ATEAEGNTEAF

V: TRBV5-1
J: TRBJ2-1
CDR3: ASSSRTGEEQF

V: TRBV2
J: TRBJ2-2
CDR3: ASGLRANGELF

V: TRBV5-4
J: TRBJ2-5
CDR3: ASSSQDNLETQY

V: TRBV12-3/TRBV12-4
J: TRBJ2-2
CDR3: ASSSGQGSGNTGELF

V: TRBV6-6
J: TRBJ2-1
CDR3: ASSYLNPTSGSYNEQF

V: TRBV12-3/TRBV12-4
J: TRBJ2-1
CDR3: ASSLIETSGRAGEQF

V: TRBV2
J: TRBJ1-1
CDR3: ASSERNVENTEAF

V: TRBV10-3
J: TRBJ1-1
CDR3: ATNEDYTNTEAF

V: TRBV9
J: TRBJ2-2
CDR3: SSSVVGTYTGELF

V: TRBV2
J: TRBJ2-7
CDR3: ASTAYGTAIYEQY

V: TRBV5-1
J: TRBJ1-1
CDR3: ASSFDVGVNTEAF

V: TRBV14
J: TRBJ2-5
CDR3: ASSHRDRGLQETQY

V: TRBV4-1
J: TRBJ2-3
CDR3: ASSQVGTGGTDTQY